Below, 14 T cell receptor beta chains from the same sample are listed, as sequenced in a study of blood T cell repertoires in COVID-19. This table comes from immunoSEQ multiplex PCR, and its TCRdb copy is limited to in-frame clones, with some not included. This sample has 200,000 to 250,000 clones, with about 85% found just once. Sequencing input: PBMCs or T cells enriched from blood (not recorded which). The receptor set was obtained from a woman aged 25 to 39 who had recovered from COVID-19.

This chain joins TRBV9 and TRBJ2-3; 8 bases match TRBD1. The germline gives CDR1 SGDLS, CDR2 YYNGEE. This CDR3 has 15 amino acids. The V segment lost 4 bases and the J segment 2 bases; nucleotides outside the gene matches: 6. CDR3 DNA: TGTGCCAGCAGCTTCCGGGACAGGCCCACAGATACGCAGTATTTT. It encodes CASSFRDRPTDTQYF.

The V and J genes are TRBV3-1 (or the pseudogene TRBV3-2) and TRBJ2-3; weak D call: TRBD2 (5 bases). This CDR3 is built from 16 residues. Per the germline V gene, CDR1 is LGHDT and CDR2 is YNNKEL (reference sequence). Trimming cost V 1 base and J 5 bases, with 16 bases left between them. The DNA for the CDR3 is TGTGCCAGCAGCCAAGTAGGTCCCCTAGCAGGAGATACGCAGTATTTT. Translating it yields CASSQVGPLAGDTQYF.

The chain couples TRBV7-8 to TRBJ1-3; TRBD1 is a possible D gene (5 bases). Germline lookup yields CDR1 SGHVS and CDR2 FQNEAQ. V lost 2 bases and J lost 5, with 19 bases in between. The CDR3 runs 17 residues. The CDR3 region has the DNA TGTGCCAGCAGCTTAAAGGCAGGAGTGCAGGGTCGAAACACCATATATTTT. Protein: CASSLKAGVQGRNTIYF.

Worth noting for this clone: Other DNA sequences in the sample encode the same CDR3. The chain joins TRBV5-4 to TRBJ1-2; 8 bases line up with TRBD1. With 0 bases clipped from V and 2 bases from J, the junction kept 0 bases outside the gene matches. Germline assignment: CDR1 SGHNT and CDR2 YYREEE (reference sequence). The CDR3 loop spans 14 amino acids. CDR3 bases: TGTGCCAGCAGCTTGGACAGGGGGAACTATGGCTACACCTTC. It codes for CASSLDRGNYGYTF.

DNA for the CDR3: TGTGCCAGCAAAGGGGTCGGAAACATTCAGTACTTC. This codes for CASKGVGNIQYF. This chain links TRBV2 with TRBJ2-4; a weak D match, TRBD1 (5 bases). The CDR3 sequence is 12 residues long. V lost 7 bases and J 6 bases, leaving 10 bases between the germline ends. From germline, CDR1 is SNHLY and CDR2 FYNNEI. Using reference TRBV2 and TRBJ2-4 for the parts outside the CDR3, the full variable domain is EPEVTQTPSHQVTQMGQEVILRCVPISNHLYFYWYRQILGQKVEFLVSFYNNEISEKSEIFDDQFSVERPDGSNFTLKIRSTKLEDSAMYFCASKGVGNIQYFGAGTRLSVL.

The chain employs TRBV7-3 and TRBJ2-7; D not certain. Germline values: CDR1 SGHTA, CDR2 FQGTGA. The CDR3 extends over 13 amino acids. Trimming took 3 bases from V and 5 from J, leaving 11 bases between them. The CDR3 reads CASSFDIDDEQYF. As DNA, the CDR3 is TGTGCCAGCAGCTTTGACATTGATGACGAGCAGTACTTC.

The rearrangement uses TRBV7-9 and TRBJ1-1; no clear D. This CDR3 has 13 amino acids. With 8 bases removed from V and 11 bases from J, the gap between germline ends came to 21 bases. Germline V gene sequence: CDR1 SEHNR, CDR2 FQNEAQ (reference sequence). For the CDR3, the DNA is TGTGCCAGCGTTCCGCCCGGCCTGACGGGGGCTTTCTTT. Encoded protein: CASVPPGLTGAFF.

The chain joins TRBV6-2 or TRBV6-3 to TRBJ1-5, with no clear D. The V end was cut by 1 base, the J end by 1 base, with 11 bases between. Per the germline V gene, CDR1 is MNHEY and CDR2 is SVGEGT. CDR3 length: 16 residues. The CDR3 nucleotides are TGTGCCAGCAGTTACTTCGAGGTTGTCAGCAATCAGCCCCAGCATTTT. Translating gives CASSYFEVVSNQPQHF.

The table lists this clone with a count of one. The chain employs TRBV6-5 and TRBJ1-2, with 8 bases identical to TRBD1. J gave up 7 bases and V 8 bases, and 6 bases lay outside the gene matches. There are 12 residues in the CDR3. The germline V gene has CDR1 MNHEY and CDR2 SVGAGI. CDR3 nucleotides: TGTGCCAGCGGTAACAGGGGGTCTGGCTACACCTTC. It codes for CASGNRGSGYTF.

The chain employs TRBV9 and TRBJ2-7, with 9 bases identical to TRBD2. The J segment lost 0 bases and the V segment lost 2 bases, leaving 0 bases of the junction unmatched. The CDR3 is 14 residues long. Germline V gene lookup returns CDR1 SGDLS and CDR2 YYNGEE. The CDR3 coding sequence is TGTGCCAGCAGCGTGGGACTAGCCTCCTACGAGCAGTACTTC. It yields the protein CASSVGLASYEQYF. Full variable domain (remainder filled in from reference TRBV9 and TRBJ2-7): DSGVTQTPKHLITATGQRVTLRCSPRSGDLSVYWYQQSLDQGLQFLIQYYNGEERAKGNILERFSAQQFPDLHSELNLSSLELGDSALYFCASSVGLASYEQYFGPGTRLTVT.

This clone was recorded once. V usage is TRBV4-2 and J usage is TRBJ2-7; 7 bases are shared with TRBD2. V gave up 2 bases and J gave up 0 bases; unmatched junction bases: 7. Germline V CDR1 and CDR2: LGHNA, YNFKEQ. This CDR3 is built from 16 residues. The CDR3 protein is CASSQSAGGTSYEQYF. CDR3 in DNA: TGTGCCAGCAGCCAATCCGCCGGGGGGACCTCCTACGAGCAGTACTTC.

This rearrangement joins TRBV7-9 to TRBJ1-6; D remains ambiguous. The V end lost 3 bases, the J end lost 0 bases, and 3 bases lay between the germline ends. CDR1 SEHNR and CDR2 FQNEAQ come from the germline V gene (reference sequence). CDR3 length: 14 residues. The CDR3: CASSFGSYNSPLHF. The CDR3 region has the DNA TGTGCCAGCAGCTTCGGCTCCTATAATTCACCCCTCCACTTT.

The chain employs TRBV7-9 and TRBJ1-2; possible D gene TRBD1, 6 bases. The CDR3 contains 13 residues. Between the trimmed V and J ends, which lost 2 bases and 6 bases, there was a span of 10 bases. Germline values: CDR1 SEHNR, CDR2 FQNEAQ (reference sequence). The CDR3 DNA reads as TGTGCCAGCAGCTTATTTTCAGGGGATGGCTACACCTTC. This gives the protein CASSLFSGDGYTF.

This clone was seen a few times. The gene calls are TRBV27 and TRBJ2-1; D not resolved. V lost 5 bases, J lost 2 bases, and 10 bases lay in between. Germline CDR1 MNHEY, CDR2 SMNVEV (reference sequence). This CDR3 contains 14 residues. This CDR3 is CASSAEQPYNEQFF. The CDR3 DNA reads as TGTGCCAGCAGTGCAGAACAGCCCTACAATGAGCAGTTCTTC.